This T cell receptor (beta chain) was recorded in a study of blood T cell repertoires in COVID-19. At the level of the study: Acute and convalescent COVID-19 samples came from the United States, Italy and Spain. From T cells, B-cell-depleted T cells, or PBMCs came the material, which was cDNA or gDNA.

Original handling: Estimation of nucleated cell counts was performed using reference gene primer amplification. The protocol was immunoSEQ multiplex PCR, while the TCRdb copy is restricted to in-frame clones and leaves out a portion. Clonal size and the V and J genes are those of that table, whereas D and trimming came from the DNA. The profile shows about 130,000 clones, about 72% of them singletons. Germline values: CDR1 WNHNN, CDR2 SYGVQD (reference sequence). Trimming pared 11 bases from V and 3 bases from J, leaving 15 bases between. CDR3 length equals 13 residues. This rearrangement joins TRBV10-1 to TRBJ2-3, with a possible D match to TRBD2 (7 bases). Sequenced material: peripheral blood. The receptor's source is a man aged 60-69 years who had recovered from COVID-19. The CDR3 DNA sequence: TGCGCCGGGGGAGGGGGGGGGACAGATACGCAGTATTTT. It codes for CAGGGGGTDTQYF.